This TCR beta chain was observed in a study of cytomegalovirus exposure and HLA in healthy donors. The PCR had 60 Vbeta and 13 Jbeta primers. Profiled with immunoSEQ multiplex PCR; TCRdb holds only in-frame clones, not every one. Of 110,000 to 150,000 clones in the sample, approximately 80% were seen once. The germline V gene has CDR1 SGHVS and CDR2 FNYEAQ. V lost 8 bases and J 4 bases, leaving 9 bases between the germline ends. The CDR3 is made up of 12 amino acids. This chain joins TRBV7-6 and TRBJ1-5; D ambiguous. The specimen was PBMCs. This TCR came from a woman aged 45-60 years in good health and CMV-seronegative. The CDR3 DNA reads TGTGCCAGCGGGAGTGGTAATCAGCCCCAGCATTTT. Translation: CASGSGNQPQHF. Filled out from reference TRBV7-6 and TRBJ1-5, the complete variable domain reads GAGVSQSPRYKVTKRGQDVALRCDPISGHVSLYWYRQALGQGPEFLTYFNYEAQQDKSGLPNDRFSAERPEGSISTLTIQRTEQRDSAMYRCASGSGNQPQHFGDGTRLSIL.